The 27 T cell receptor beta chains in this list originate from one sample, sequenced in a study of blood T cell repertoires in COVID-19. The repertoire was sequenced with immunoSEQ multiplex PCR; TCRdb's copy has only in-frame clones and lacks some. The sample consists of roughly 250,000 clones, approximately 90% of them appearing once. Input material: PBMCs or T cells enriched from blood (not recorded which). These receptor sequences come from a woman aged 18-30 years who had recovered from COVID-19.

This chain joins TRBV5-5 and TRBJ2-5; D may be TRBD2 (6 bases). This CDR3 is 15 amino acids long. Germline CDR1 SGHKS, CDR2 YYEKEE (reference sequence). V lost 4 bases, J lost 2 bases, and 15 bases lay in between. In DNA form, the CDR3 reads TGTGCCAGCAGCCCGATCGGGGGTCCGCAAGAGACCCAGTACTTC. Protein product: CASSPIGGPQETQYF.

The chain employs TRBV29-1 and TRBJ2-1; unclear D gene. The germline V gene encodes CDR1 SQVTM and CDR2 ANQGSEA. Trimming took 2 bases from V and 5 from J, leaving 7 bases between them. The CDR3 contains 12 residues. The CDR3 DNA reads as TGCAGCGTTGAATTGGCGGACAATGAGCAGTTCTTC. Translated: CSVELADNEQFF.

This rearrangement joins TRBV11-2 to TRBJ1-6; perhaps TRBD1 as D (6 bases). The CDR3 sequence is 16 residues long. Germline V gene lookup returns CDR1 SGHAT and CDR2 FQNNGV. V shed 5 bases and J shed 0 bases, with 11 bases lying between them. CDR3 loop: CASSRTDSSYNSPLHF. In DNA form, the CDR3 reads TGTGCCAGCAGCAGAACGGACAGCTCCTATAATTCACCCCTCCACTTT.

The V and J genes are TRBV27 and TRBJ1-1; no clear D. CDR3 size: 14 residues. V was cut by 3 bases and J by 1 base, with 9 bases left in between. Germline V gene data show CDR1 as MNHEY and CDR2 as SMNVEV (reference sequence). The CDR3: CASSFGQENTEAFF. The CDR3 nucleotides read TGTGCCAGCAGTTTCGGCCAGGAGAACACTGAAGCTTTCTTT.

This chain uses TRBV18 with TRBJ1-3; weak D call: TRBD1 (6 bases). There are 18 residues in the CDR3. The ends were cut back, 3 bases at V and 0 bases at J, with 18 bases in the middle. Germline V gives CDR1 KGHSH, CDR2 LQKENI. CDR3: CASSPRTGQSLSGNTIYF. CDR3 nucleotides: TGTGCCAGCTCACCCAGAACTGGACAGAGCCTCTCTGGAAACACCATATATTTT.

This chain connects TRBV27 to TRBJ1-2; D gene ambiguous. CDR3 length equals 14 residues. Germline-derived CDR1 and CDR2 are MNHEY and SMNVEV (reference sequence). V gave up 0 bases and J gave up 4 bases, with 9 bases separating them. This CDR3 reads CASSLSGQLYGYTF. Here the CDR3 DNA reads TGTGCCAGCAGTTTATCGGGCCAGCTCTATGGCTACACCTTC.

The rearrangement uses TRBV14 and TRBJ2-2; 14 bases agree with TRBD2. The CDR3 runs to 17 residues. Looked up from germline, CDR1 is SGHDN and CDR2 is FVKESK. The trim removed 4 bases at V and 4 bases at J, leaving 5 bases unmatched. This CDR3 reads CASSPWTSGGFTGELFF. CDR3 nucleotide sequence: TGTGCCAGCAGCCCCTGGACTAGCGGGGGGTTCACCGGGGAGCTGTTTTTT.

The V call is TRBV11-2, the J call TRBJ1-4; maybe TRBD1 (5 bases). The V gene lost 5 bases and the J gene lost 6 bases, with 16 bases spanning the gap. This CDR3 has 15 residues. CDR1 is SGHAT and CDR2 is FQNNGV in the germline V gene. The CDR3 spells CASSPKPGNYEKLFF. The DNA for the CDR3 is TGTGCCAGCAGCCCCAAGCCAGGGAACTATGAAAAACTGTTTTTT.

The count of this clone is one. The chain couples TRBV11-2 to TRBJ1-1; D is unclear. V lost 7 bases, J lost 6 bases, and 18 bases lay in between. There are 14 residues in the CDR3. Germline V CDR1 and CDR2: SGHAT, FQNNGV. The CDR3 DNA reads TGTGCCAGCACCCAACGGGAGACGGACGCTGAAGCTTTCTTT. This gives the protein CASTQRETDAEAFF.

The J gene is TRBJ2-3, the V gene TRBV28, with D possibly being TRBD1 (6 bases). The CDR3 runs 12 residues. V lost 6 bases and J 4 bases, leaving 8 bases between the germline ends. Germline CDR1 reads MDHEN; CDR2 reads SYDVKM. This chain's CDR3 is CASSRTADTQYF. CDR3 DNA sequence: TGTGCCAGCAGCCGGACAGCAGATACGCAGTATTTT.

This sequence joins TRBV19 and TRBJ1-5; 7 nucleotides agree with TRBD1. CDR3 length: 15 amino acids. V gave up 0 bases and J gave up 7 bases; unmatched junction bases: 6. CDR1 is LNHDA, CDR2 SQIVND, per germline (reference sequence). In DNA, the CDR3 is TGTGCCAGTAGTATAGATCTGCCCAGGGGGCAGCCCCAGCATTTT. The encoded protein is CASSIDLPRGQPQHF.

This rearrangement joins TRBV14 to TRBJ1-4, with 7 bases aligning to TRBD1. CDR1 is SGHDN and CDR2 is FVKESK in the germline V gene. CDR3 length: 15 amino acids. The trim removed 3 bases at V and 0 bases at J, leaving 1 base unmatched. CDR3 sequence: CASSQGQTTNEKLFF. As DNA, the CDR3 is TGTGCCAGCAGCCAGGGACAGACAACTAATGAAAAACTGTTTTTT.

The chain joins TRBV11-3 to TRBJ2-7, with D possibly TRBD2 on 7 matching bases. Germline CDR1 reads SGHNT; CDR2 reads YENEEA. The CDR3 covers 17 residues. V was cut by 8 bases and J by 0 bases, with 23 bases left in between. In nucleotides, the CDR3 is TGTGCCAGCCCCTGGGAGCGCGTAGGGGGGGGCTCCTACGAGCAGTACTTC. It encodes CASPWERVGGGSYEQYF.

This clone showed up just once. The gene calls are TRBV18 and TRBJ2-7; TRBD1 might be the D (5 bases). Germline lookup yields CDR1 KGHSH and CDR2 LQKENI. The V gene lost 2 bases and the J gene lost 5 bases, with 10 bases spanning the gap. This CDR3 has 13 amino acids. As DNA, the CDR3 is TGTGCCAGCTCACCAAGGGGCCCGGACGAGCAGTACTTC. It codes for CASSPRGPDEQYF.

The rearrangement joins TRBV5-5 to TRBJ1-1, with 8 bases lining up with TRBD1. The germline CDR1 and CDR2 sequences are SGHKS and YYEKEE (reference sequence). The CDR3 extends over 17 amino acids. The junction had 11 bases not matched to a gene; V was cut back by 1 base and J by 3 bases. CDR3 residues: CASSLRQGWILDTEAFF. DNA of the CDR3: TGTGCCAGCAGCTTGAGACAGGGGTGGATTTTGGACACTGAAGCTTTCTTT.

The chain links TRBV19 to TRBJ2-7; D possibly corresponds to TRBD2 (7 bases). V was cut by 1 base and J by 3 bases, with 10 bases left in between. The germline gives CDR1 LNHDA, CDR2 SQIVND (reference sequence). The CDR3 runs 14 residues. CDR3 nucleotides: TGTGCCAGTAGTATAGGCGGGGGCCACTACGAGCAGTACTTC. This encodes CASSIGGGHYEQYF. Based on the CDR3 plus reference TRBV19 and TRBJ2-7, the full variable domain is DGGITQSPKYLFRKEGQNVTLSCEQNLNHDAMYWYRQDPGQGLRLIYYSQIVNDFQKGDIAEGYSVSREKKESFPLTVTSAQKNPTAFYLCASSIGGGHYEQYFGPGTRLTVT.

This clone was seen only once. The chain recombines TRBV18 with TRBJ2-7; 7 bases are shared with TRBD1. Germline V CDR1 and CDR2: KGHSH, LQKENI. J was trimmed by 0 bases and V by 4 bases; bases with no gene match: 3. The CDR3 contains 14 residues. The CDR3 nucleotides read TGTGCCAGCTCACGACAGGGCAGCTCCTACGAGCAGTACTTC. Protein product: CASSRQGSSYEQYF.

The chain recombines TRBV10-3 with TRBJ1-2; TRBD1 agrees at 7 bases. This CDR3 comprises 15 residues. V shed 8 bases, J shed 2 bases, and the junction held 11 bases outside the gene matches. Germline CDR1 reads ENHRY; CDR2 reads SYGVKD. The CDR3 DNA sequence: TGTGCCATCGGCGACAGACAGGGTCAGAACTATGGCTACACCTTC. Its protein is CAIGDRQGQNYGYTF.

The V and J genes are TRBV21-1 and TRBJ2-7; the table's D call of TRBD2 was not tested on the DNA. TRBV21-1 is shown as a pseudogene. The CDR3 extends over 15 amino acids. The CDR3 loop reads CASSKPKGGLHEQYF. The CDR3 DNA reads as TGTGCCAGCAGCAAACCCAAGGGAGGGCTCCACGAGCAGTACTTC.

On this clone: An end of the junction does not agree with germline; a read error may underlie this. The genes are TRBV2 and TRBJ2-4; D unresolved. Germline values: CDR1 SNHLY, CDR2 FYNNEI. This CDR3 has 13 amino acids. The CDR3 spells CASSEWLHNNQYF. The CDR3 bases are TGTGCCAGCAGTGAATGGCTCCATAACAATCAGTACTTC.

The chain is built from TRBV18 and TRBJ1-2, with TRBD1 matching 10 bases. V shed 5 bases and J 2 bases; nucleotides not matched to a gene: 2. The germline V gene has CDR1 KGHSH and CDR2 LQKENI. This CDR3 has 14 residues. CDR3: CASSEDRGNYGYTF. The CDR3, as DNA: TGTGCCAGCTCAGAGGACAGGGGGAACTATGGCTACACCTTC.

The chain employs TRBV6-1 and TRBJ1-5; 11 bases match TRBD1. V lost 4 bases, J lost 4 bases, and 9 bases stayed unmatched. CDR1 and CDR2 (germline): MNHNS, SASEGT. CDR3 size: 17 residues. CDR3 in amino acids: CASSAGTGGSTNQPQHF. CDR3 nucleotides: TGTGCCAGCAGTGCCGGGACAGGGGGTTCCACTAATCAGCCCCAGCATTTT.

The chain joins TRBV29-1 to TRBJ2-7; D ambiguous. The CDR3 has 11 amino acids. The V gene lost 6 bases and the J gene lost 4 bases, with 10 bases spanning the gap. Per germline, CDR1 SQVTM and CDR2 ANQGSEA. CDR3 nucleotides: TGCAGCGTAGCCGTTCAATACGAGCAGTACTTC. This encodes CSVAVQYEQYF.

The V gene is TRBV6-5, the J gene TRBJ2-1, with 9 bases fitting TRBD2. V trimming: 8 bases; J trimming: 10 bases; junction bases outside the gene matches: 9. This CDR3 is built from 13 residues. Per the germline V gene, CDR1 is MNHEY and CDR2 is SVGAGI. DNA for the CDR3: TGTGCCAGCGAGGTGCGGGAGGGCCTCGAGCAGTTCTTC. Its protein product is CASEVREGLEQFF.

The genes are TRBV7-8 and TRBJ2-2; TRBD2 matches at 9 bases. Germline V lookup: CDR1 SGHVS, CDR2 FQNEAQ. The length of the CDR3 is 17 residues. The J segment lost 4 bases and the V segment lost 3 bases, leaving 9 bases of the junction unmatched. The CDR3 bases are TGTGCCAGCAGCTTCCCTCGAGGTAGCGGGAGCACCGGGGAGCTGTTTTTT. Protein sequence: CASSFPRGSGSTGELFF.

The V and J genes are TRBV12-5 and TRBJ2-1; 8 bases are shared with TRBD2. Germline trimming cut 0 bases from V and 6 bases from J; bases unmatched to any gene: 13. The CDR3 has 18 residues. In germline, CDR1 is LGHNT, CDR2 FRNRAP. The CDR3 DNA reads TGTGCTAGTGGTTTGGTAGGCCGGGGACTAGTAAGTGTCAATGAGCAGTTCTTC. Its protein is CASGLVGRGLVSVNEQFF.

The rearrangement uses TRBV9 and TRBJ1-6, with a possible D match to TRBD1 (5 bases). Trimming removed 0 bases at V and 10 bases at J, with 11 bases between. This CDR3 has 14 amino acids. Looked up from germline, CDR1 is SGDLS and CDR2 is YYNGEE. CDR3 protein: CASSVDRGGSPLHF. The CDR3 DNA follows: TGTGCCAGCAGCGTAGATCGGGGGGGGTCACCCCTCCACTTT.